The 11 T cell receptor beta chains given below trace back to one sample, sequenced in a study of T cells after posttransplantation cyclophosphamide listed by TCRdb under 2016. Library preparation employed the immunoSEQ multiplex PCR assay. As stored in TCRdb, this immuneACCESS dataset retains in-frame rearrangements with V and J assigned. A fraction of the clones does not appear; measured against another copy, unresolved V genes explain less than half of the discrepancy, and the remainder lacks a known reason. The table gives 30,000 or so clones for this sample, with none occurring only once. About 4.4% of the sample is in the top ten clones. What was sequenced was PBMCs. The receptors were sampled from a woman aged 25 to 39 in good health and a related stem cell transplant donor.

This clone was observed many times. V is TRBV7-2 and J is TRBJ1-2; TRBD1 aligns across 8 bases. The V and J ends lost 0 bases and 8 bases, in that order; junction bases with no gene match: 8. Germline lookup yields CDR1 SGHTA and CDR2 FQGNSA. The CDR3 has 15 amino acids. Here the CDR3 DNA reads TGTGCCAGCAGCTTAGCGCCTCGGACAGGGAACGGCTACACCTTC. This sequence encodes CASSLAPRTGNGYTF.

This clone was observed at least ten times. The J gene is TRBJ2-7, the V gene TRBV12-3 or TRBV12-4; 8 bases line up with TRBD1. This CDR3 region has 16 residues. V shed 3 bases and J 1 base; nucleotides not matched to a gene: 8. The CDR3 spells CASSFWGDRRSYEQYF. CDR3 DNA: TGTGCCAGCAGTTTTTGGGGGGACAGGCGATCCTACGAGCAGTACTTC.

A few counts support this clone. The CDR3 sequence: CASSYASGGAVETQYF. DNA for the CDR3: TGTGCCAGCAGTTACGCTAGCGGGGGAGCGGTAGAGACCCAGTACTTC. The chain combines TRBV6-2 or TRBV6-3 with TRBJ2-5; 10 nucleotides align to TRBD2. Looked up from germline, CDR1 is MNHEY and CDR2 is SVGEGT. The length of the CDR3 is 16 residues. Unmatched junction bases numbered 7, after V lost 2 bases and J lost 4 bases.

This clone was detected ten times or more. The CDR3 is CASSMGASGNSPLHF. CDR3 bases: TGTGCCAGTAGTATGGGGGCCTCAGGGAATTCACCCCTCCACTTT. The V and J genes are TRBV19 and TRBJ1-6, with D maybe TRBD1 (6 bases). V lost 3 bases and J 7 bases, leaving 13 bases between the germline ends. The CDR3 runs to 15 residues. The germline CDR1 and CDR2 sequences are LNHDA and SQIVND (reference sequence).

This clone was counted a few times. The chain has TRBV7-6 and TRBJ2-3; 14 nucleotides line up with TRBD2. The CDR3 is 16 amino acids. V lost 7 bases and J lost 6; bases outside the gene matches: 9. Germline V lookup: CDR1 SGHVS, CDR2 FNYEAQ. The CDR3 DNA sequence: TGTGCCAGCATCCTGACTAGCGGGGGGGCCGGTGATACGCAGTATTTT. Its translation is CASILTSGGAGDTQYF.

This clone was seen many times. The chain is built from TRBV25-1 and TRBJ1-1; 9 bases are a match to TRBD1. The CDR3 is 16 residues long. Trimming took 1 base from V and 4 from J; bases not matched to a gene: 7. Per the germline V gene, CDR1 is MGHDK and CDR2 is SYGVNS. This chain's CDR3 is CASSELGTGKVTEAFF. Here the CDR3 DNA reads TGTGCCAGCAGTGAATTAGGGACAGGGAAGGTCACTGAAGCTTTCTTT.

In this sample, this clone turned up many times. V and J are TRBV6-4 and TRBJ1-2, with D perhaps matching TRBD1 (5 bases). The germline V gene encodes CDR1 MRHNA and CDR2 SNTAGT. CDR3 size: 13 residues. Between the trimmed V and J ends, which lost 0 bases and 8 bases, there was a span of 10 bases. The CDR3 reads CASSDSGPSGYTF. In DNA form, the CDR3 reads TGTGCCAGCAGTGACTCGGGGCCCAGCGGCTACACCTTC.

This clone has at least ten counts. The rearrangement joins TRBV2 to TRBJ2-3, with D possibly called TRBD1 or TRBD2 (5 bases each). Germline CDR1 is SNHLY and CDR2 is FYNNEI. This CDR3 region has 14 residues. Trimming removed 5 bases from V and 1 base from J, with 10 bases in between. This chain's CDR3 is CASSPRGGTDTQYF. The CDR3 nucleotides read TGTGCCAGCAGTCCCAGAGGGGGCACAGATACGCAGTATTTT.

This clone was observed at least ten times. Here the CDR3 DNA reads TGTGCCAGCAGCCGTCCTAATCAGCCCCAGCATTTT. Its translation: CASSRPNQPQHF. The V call is TRBV6-5, the J call TRBJ1-5; D ambiguous. This CDR3 is built from 12 residues. Per germline, CDR1 MNHEY and CDR2 SVGAGI. Trimming left V 6 bases short and J 4 bases short, with 7 bases between.

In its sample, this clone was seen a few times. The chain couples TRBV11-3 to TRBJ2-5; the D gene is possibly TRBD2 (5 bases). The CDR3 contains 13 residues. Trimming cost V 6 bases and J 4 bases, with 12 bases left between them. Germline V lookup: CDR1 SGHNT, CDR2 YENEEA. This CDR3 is CASRKSGSETQYF. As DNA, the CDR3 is TGTGCCAGCAGGAAAAGCGGATCAGAGACCCAGTACTTC.

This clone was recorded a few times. The CDR3 DNA reads as TGTGCCAGCTCACCACGAACAGCCTCCGGTGAAAAACTGTTTTTT. Its translation: CASSPRTASGEKLFF. V and J are TRBV18 and TRBJ1-4; D gene ambiguous. Trimming removed 1 base at V and 7 bases at J, with 13 bases between. Germline CDR1 KGHSH, CDR2 LQKENI. The CDR3 loop spans 15 amino acids.